This TCR beta chain was documented in a study of cytomegalovirus exposure and HLA in healthy donors. The overall study: Earlier, approximately 110 million unique TCR beta sequences were recovered from approximately 180 million T cells by an analysis.

The PCR ran on 60 Vbeta and 13 Jbeta primers. The data were produced by immunoSEQ multiplex PCR, yet TCRdb's version contains in-frame clones alone and is incomplete. Altogether roughly 170,000 clones are present, 80% being singletons, with the ten largest covering 0.6% to 0.7%. Study-wide findings and caveats: Only CMV serostatus was available as immune exposure information.

As regards this clone: Its antigen is unidentified.

Germline CDR1 SGDLS, CDR2 YYNGEE. This CDR3 is built from 17 residues. V trimming: 3 bases; J trimming: 3 bases; junction bases outside the gene matches: 13. The chain carries TRBV9 and TRBJ1-2; 8 bases are a match to TRBD1. Specimen: PBMCs. This sequence originates from a boy aged 5-17 years in good health and CMV-seronegative. In DNA, the CDR3 is TGTGCCAGCAGCGCCGTGACAGGGGCCAGCCAGGACTATGGCTACACCTTC. Translating it yields CASSAVTGASQDYGYTF.